This T cell receptor beta chain was captured by sequencing in a study of human T cells and chemical hapten exposure. This clonotype showed up many times. No antigen is known for it. With 7 bases removed from V and 12 bases from J, the gap between germline ends came to 19 bases. CDR3 length equals 12 residues. The germline V gene has CDR1 SNHLY and CDR2 FYNNEI. Original processing methods: Sample TCR counts, which ranged from about 20,000 to 750,000, had a median of 95,638. Each CDR3 protein is one row after TCRdb ran MiXCR on the RACE reads. V and J calls and clone size were set by TCRdb, not the authors. The sample holds 350,000 to 400,000 distinct CDR3 sequences, 5% to 6.5% seen once. Study conclusions and caveats: Because they had alopecia, donors may respond immunologically unlike healthy people. Relative to control repertoires, expanded TCRs gave rise to significantly more large CDR3 similarity clusters.

As for time point: pre-sensitization, week 0. Treatment meaning: therapeutic diphenylcyclopropenone sensitization with weekly scalp DPC. Donation of samples came from alopecia patients who were 18 to 70 years old and suitable for DPC. The chain is built from TRBV2 and TRBJ2-7, with a possible D match to TRBD1 (6 bases). This clonotype was obtained from a woman aged 50 to 60 with alopecia areata. Some clones in this sample may be carry-over from other donors' samples. The sample consisted of whole blood, taken in connection with sensitization to the hapten diphenylcyclopropenone (DPC). CDR3 in amino acids: CASTTGGQGTYF. CDR3 DNA: TGTGCCAGCACTACCGGTGGGCAGGGGACGTACTTC. The complete variable domain, with remaining parts taken from reference TRBV2 and TRBJ2-7, reads EPEVTQTPSHQVTQMGQEVILRCVPISNHLYFYWYRQILGQKVEFLVSFYNNEISEKSEIFDDQFSVERPDGSNFTLKIRSTKLEDSAMYFCASTTGGQGTYFGPGTRLTVT.